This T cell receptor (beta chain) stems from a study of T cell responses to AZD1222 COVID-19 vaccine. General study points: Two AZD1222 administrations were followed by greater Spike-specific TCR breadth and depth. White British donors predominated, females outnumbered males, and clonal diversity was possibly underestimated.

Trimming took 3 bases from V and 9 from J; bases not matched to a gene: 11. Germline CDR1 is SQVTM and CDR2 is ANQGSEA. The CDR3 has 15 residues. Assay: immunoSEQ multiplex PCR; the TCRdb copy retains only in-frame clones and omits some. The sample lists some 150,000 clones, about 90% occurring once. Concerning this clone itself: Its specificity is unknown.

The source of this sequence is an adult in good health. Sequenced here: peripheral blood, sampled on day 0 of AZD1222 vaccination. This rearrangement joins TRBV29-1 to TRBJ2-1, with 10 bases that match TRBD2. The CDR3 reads CSVEGLAGEIGEQFF. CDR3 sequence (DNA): TGCAGCGTTGAGGGTCTAGCGGGAGAGATCGGTGAGCAGTTCTTC.